One TCR beta chain is described in this entry. This entry is derived from a study of blood T cell repertoires in COVID-19. Whole-study context: Sources were T cells, B-cell-depleted T cells, or PBMCs; the material itself was cDNA or gDNA.

Data came from immunoSEQ multiplex PCR; TCRdb stores just in-frame clones and leaves some out. The table records about 140,000 clones, roughly 80% of them present only once. The germline V gene has CDR1 SGHNT and CDR2 YENEEA. The V gene end was trimmed by 4 bases and the J gene end by 2 bases; junction bases not matched to a gene: 4. The CDR3 has 14 residues. The specimen sequenced was peripheral blood. The origin of this receptor is a woman in her fifties or sixties with active or convalescent COVID-19. J is TRBJ2-7 and V is TRBV11-3; 8 positions match TRBD1. The CDR3 DNA reads TGTGCCAGCAGCTACCGGACAGGGACCTACGAGCAGTACTTC. As protein: CASSYRTGTYEQYF. Complete variable domain (other parts from reference TRBV11-3 and TRBJ2-7): EAGVVQSPRYKIIEKKQPVAFWCNPISGHNTLYWYLQNLGQGPELLIRYENEEAVDDSQLPKDRFSAERLKGVDSTLKIQPAELGDSAVYLCASSYRTGTYEQYFGPGTRLTVT.